A single sample is the source of the 17 T cell receptor beta chains below, sequenced in a study of blood T cell repertoires in COVID-19. This table comes from immunoSEQ multiplex PCR, and its TCRdb copy is limited to in-frame clones, with some not included. The sample holds over 5,500 clones, around 89% seen once. Sequenced: peripheral blood. The receptors were gathered from a human donor in a cohort sampled during active COVID-19.

This chain joins TRBV30 and TRBJ2-6; 7 bases align to TRBD1. Germline V gene data show CDR1 as GTSNPN and CDR2 as SVGIG (reference sequence). The CDR3 contains 14 residues. J was trimmed by 1 base and V by 5 bases; bases with no gene match: 2. CDR3 region: CAWDRASGANVLTF. The CDR3 DNA is TGTGCCTGGGACAGGGCTTCTGGGGCCAACGTCCTGACTTTC. Using reference TRBV30 and TRBJ2-6 for the parts outside the CDR3, the full variable domain is SQTIHQWPATLVQPVGSPLSLECTVEGTSNPNLYWYRQAAGRGLQLLFYSVGIGQISSEVPQNLSASRPQDRQFILSSKKLLLSDSGFYLCAWDRASGANVLTFGAGSRLTVL.

J is TRBJ1-2 and V is TRBV7-9; TRBD1 agrees at 7 bases. Germline values: CDR1 SEHNR, CDR2 FQNEAQ (reference sequence). The junction had 8 bases not matched to a gene; V was cut back by 5 bases and J by 2 bases. This CDR3 contains 15 residues. The CDR3 here is CASSPRQGQNYGYTF. The CDR3 DNA is TGTGCCAGCAGCCCGAGACAGGGACAGAACTATGGCTACACCTTC.

The rearrangement joins TRBV6-5 to TRBJ1-6; D is undetermined. Germline values: CDR1 MNHEY, CDR2 SVGAGI. V was clipped by 10 bases and J by 10 bases, with 20 bases between them. The CDR3 is 14 amino acids. The CDR3 is CAISTSGADSPLHF. The CDR3 DNA follows: TGTGCCATCTCAACCTCGGGAGCGGACTCACCCCTCCACTTT.

The chain recombines TRBV27 with TRBJ1-1; D might be TRBD1 (5 bases). Deletions cut 5 bases from V and 0 bases from J, with 16 bases between. This CDR3 is 16 amino acids long. Per germline, CDR1 MNHEY and CDR2 SMNVEV (reference sequence). The CDR3 region is CASSTKLGALNTEAFF. The CDR3 bases are TGTGCCAGCAGTACCAAGCTAGGGGCATTGAACACTGAAGCTTTCTTT.

For this clone: The DNA is left out, because the CDR3 cannot be placed on it with certainty; the CDR3 is given as TCRdb lists it. The rearrangement links TRBV28 to TRBJ2-1; the table's D gene call, TRBD2, was not cross checked with the DNA. CDR1 MDHEN and CDR2 SYDVKM come from the germline V gene. The CDR3 sequence runs 17 residues, both termini included. The CDR3 protein is CASSSSGLAGVYNEQFF.

The V gene is TRBV2, the J gene TRBJ2-5, with 10 bases fitting TRBD2. The CDR3 runs 17 residues. Looked up from germline, CDR1 is SNHLY and CDR2 is FYNNEI. V shed 8 bases, J shed 4 bases, and the junction held 16 bases outside the gene matches. The CDR3 sequence is CASLSALAGVIRETQYF. The DNA of the CDR3 is TGTGCCAGCCTGTCAGCTCTAGCGGGGGTCATTCGAGAGACCCAGTACTTC.

The chain is built from TRBV30 and TRBJ2-1, with D possibly TRBD2 on 6 matching bases. Trimming took off 2 bases at V and 13 bases at J, with 15 bases between the two ends. Per the germline V gene, CDR1 is GTSNPN and CDR2 is SVGIG (reference sequence). The CDR3 is 12 amino acids. The CDR3 sequence is CAWSLTSSPQFF. CDR3 nucleotide sequence: TGTGCCTGGAGTTTGACTAGTTCTCCTCAGTTCTTC. The variable domain in full, completed from reference TRBV30 and TRBJ2-1, reads SQTIHQWPATLVQPVGSPLSLECTVEGTSNPNLYWYRQAAGRGLQLLFYSVGIGQISSEVPQNLSASRPQDRQFILSSKKLLLSDSGFYLCAWSLTSSPQFFGPGTRLTVL.

The rearrangement links TRBV21-1 to TRBJ2-3; the D call in the table, TRBD2, was not verified against the DNA. TRBV21-1 has pseudogene status. This CDR3 spans 13 amino acids. This CDR3 is CASSKKLADTQYF. The DNA for the CDR3 is TGTGCCAGCAGCAAAAAACTAGCAGATACGCAGTATTTT.

CDR3 residues: CASSYGQGTGEQYF. In nucleotides, the CDR3 is TGTGCCAGCAGTTACGGACAGGGTACAGGCGAGCAGTACTTC. The chain employs TRBV6-5 and TRBJ2-7; 8 bases map to TRBD1. This CDR3 spans 14 amino acids. Germline V gene data show CDR1 as MNHEY and CDR2 as SVGAGI. V lost 2 bases and J lost 6; bases outside the gene matches: 6.

The chain employs TRBV2 and TRBJ2-7, with D perhaps TRBD1 (5 bases). The CDR3 runs to 13 residues. In germline, CDR1 is SNHLY, CDR2 FYNNEI. Trimming removed 2 bases from V and 4 bases from J, with 9 bases in between. The chain's CDR3 is CASSESTGYEQYF. For the CDR3, the DNA is TGTGCCAGCAGTGAAAGTACAGGTTACGAGCAGTACTTC.

The chain employs TRBV27 and TRBJ2-1; 9 nucleotides align to TRBD1. Unmatched junction bases numbered 9, after V lost 6 bases and J lost 6 bases. Germline lookup yields CDR1 MNHEY and CDR2 SMNVEV (reference sequence). The CDR3 is made up of 15 amino acids. CDR3 region: CASRQGQGPLNEQFF. The CDR3 DNA follows: TGTGCCAGCAGACAGGGACAGGGCCCCCTCAATGAGCAGTTCTTC.

The rearrangement joins TRBV9 to TRBJ1-5, with 8 bases matching TRBD1. With V trimmed by 4 bases and J by 2 bases, 8 bases remained unmatched. Per germline, CDR1 SGDLS and CDR2 YYNGEE. The CDR3 spans 16 residues. CDR3 sequence: CASSTGGDGRNQPQHF. The CDR3 bases are TGTGCCAGCAGCACAGGGGGGGATGGTCGCAATCAGCCCCAGCATTTT.

V and J are TRBV28 and TRBJ1-3; 8 bases fit TRBD1. From germline, CDR1 is MDHEN and CDR2 SYDVKM. The V gene end was trimmed by 5 bases and the J gene end by 0 bases; junction bases not matched to a gene: 6. The CDR3 runs 16 residues. The DNA for the CDR3 is TGTGCCAGCAGTCCGGACAGGGTCCTCTCTGGAAACACCATATATTTT. It codes for CASSPDRVLSGNTIYF.

This clone came up once. The chain employs TRBV3-1 (or the pseudogene TRBV3-2) and TRBJ2-5, with D unclear. V lost 4 bases, J lost 1 base, and 7 bases lay in between. Germline V gives CDR1 LGHDT, CDR2 YNNKEL (reference sequence). The CDR3 length is 13 residues. CDR3 nucleotide sequence: TGTGCCAGCAGCCCACTCCCCCAAGAGACCCAGTACTTC. Translation: CASSPLPQETQYF.

This chain links TRBV6-5 with TRBJ2-2; 9 nucleotides align to TRBD1. Per germline, CDR1 MNHEY and CDR2 SVGAGI. After removal of 7 bases from V and 6 bases from J, the junction contained 3 bases not matched to a gene. This CDR3 has 13 amino acids. This CDR3 is CASTRDRAGELFF. CDR3 DNA sequence: TGTGCCAGCACCCGGGACAGGGCCGGGGAGCTGTTTTTT.

The rearrangement links TRBV7-6 to TRBJ2-3, with 7 bases lining up with TRBD2. The CDR3 loop spans 17 amino acids. The V segment lost 6 bases and the J segment 2 bases; nucleotides outside the gene matches: 14. Germline V CDR1 and CDR2: SGHVS, FNYEAQ. The CDR3 DNA reads TGTGCCAGCAGATTAACCCCGGGGGGATACCACACAGATACGCAGTATTTT. Residues: CASRLTPGGYHTDTQYF. Full variable domain (remainder filled in from reference TRBV7-6 and TRBJ2-3): GAGVSQSPRYKVTKRGQDVALRCDPISGHVSLYWYRQALGQGPEFLTYFNYEAQQDKSGLPNDRFSAERPEGSISTLTIQRTEQRDSAMYRCASRLTPGGYHTDTQYFGPGTRLTVL.

The V gene is TRBV7-2, the J gene TRBJ1-6, with TRBD1 identical over 7 bases. This CDR3 comprises 15 residues. V dropped 4 bases and J dropped 8; count of bases not matched to a gene: 8. Germline V CDR1 and CDR2: SGHTA, FQGNSA. CDR3 protein: CASSSQTGIHSPLHF. The CDR3 DNA reads as TGTGCCAGCAGCTCCCAGACAGGGATTCATTCACCCCTCCACTTT.